This passage covers 4 T cell receptor beta chains from one sample sequenced in a study of T cell responses to AZD1222 COVID-19 vaccine. Some clones are missing from TCRdb's copy, which holds only in-frame ones; the method was immunoSEQ multiplex PCR. In the table there are 80,000 or so clones, about 85% of which are singletons. Sequences were derived from peripheral blood, sampled on day 0 of AZD1222 vaccination. The receptors come from an adult in good health.

The CDR3 loop is CASSLLGTTGTDTQYF. The DNA for the CDR3 is TGTGCCAGCAGCTTACTAGGGACCACCGGAACAGATACGCAGTATTTT. The chain joins TRBV7-9 to TRBJ2-3; possibly TRBD1 or TRBD2 for D (5 bases each). V was cut by 2 bases and J by 3 bases, with 15 bases left in between. The germline gives CDR1 SEHNR, CDR2 FQNEAQ (reference sequence). The CDR3 is made up of 16 amino acids.

This sequence joins TRBV20-1 and TRBJ1-1; a weak D match, TRBD1 (5 bases). The V gene's germline CDR1 is DFQATT and CDR2 SNEGSKA (reference sequence). This CDR3 spans 11 amino acids. The CDR3 bases are TGCAGGGGGACCCCGAACACTGAAGCTTTCTTT. Protein: CRGTPNTEAFF.

The CDR3 region has the DNA TGTGCCAGCAGCGTAAGCCTAGCGGGGGGCCTCGGCACCGGGGAGCTGTTTTTT. Encoded protein: CASSVSLAGGLGTGELFF. The J gene is TRBJ2-2, the V gene TRBV9; 11 nucleotides line up with TRBD2. The V segment lost 1 base and the J segment 4 bases; nucleotides outside the gene matches: 9. The germline V gene encodes CDR1 SGDLS and CDR2 YYNGEE. This CDR3 is 18 amino acids long. Drawing the rest from reference TRBV9 and TRBJ2-2, the complete variable domain is DSGVTQTPKHLITATGQRVTLRCSPRSGDLSVYWYQQSLDQGLQFLIQYYNGEERAKGNILERFSAQQFPDLHSELNLSSLELGDSALYFCASSVSLAGGLGTGELFFGEGSRLTVL.

DNA for the CDR3: TGTGCCAGCAGCTTGGCCGCTAGTAGCAATCAGCCCCAGCATTTT. This encodes CASSLAASSNQPQHF. The gene calls are TRBV7-2 and TRBJ1-5; D gene unclear. The CDR3 contains 15 residues. Germline V CDR1 and CDR2: SGHTA, FQGNSA. V shed 3 bases and J shed 0 bases, with 9 bases lying between them. The complete variable domain, with remaining parts taken from reference TRBV7-2 and TRBJ1-5, reads GAGVSQSPSNKVTEKGKDVELRCDPISGHTALYWYRQSLGQGLEFLIYFQGNSAPDKSGLPSDRFSAERTGGSVSTLTIQRTQQEDSAVYLCASSLAASSNQPQHFGDGTRLSIL.